This T cell receptor beta chain is drawn from a study of T cell repertoires in cytomegalovirus infection. For the study at large: A matching HLA type, together with CMV infection, was signaled by public TCR beta signatures.

The germline gives CDR1 MDHEN, CDR2 SYDVKM. The CDR3 is 15 amino acids. J lost 7 bases, V lost 2 bases, and 6 bases had no gene match. This clonotype was recorded at least ten times. Via MiXCR, TCRdb re-called the reads, giving one row per CDR3 protein. This sample has 630,000 or so distinct CDR3 sequences, with approximately 24% found just once. The sample comprised CD8+ T cells from PBMCs. The clonotype comes from a human donor in good health (CMV status not recorded). Some clones in this sample may be carry-over from other donors' samples. The rearrangement uses TRBV28 and TRBJ1-4; 8 positions agree with TRBD1. CDR3 protein: CASSLQGAYIEKLFF. The DNA for the CDR3 is TGTGCCAGCAGTTTACAGGGGGCCTACATTGAAAAACTGTTTTTT.